The source of this TCR beta chain is a study of T cell responses to AZD1222 COVID-19 vaccine. This CDR3 region has 11 residues. The germline V gene encodes CDR1 DFQATT and CDR2 SNEGSKA (reference sequence). V was trimmed by 5 bases and J by 4 bases, leaving 8 bases between them. This table comes from immunoSEQ multiplex PCR, and its TCRdb copy is limited to in-frame clones, with some not included. The sample includes approximately 150,000 clones, 80% to 95% of them seen just once. The TCR comes from an adult in good health. The sequencing used peripheral blood, collected on day 0 of AZD1222 vaccination. This chain uses TRBV20-1 with TRBJ1-1, with D unclear. The CDR3 spells CSAYDSTEAFF. CDR3 DNA sequence: TGCAGTGCTTATGACTCCACTGAAGCTTTCTTT.